A single sample gave rise to the 27 T cell receptor beta chains below, sequenced in a study of cytomegalovirus exposure and HLA in healthy donors. Amplification used 60 Vbeta primers and 13 Jbeta primers. Using immunoSEQ multiplex PCR, the repertoire was profiled, and TCRdb retains in-frame clones only, with some absent. The repertoire holds roughly 99,000 clones, with over 65% as singletons. The sample taken for sequencing was PBMCs. These receptors came from a man aged 55-75 years in good health and CMV-seropositive.

The chain carries TRBV21-1 and TRBJ2-3; TRBD2 reflects the table's D call only, with no check against the DNA. TRBV21-1 is deemed a pseudogene. The length of the CDR3 is 18 residues. The CDR3 is CASSKPHRGGILTDTQYF. The CDR3 DNA reads as TGTGCCAGCAGCAAACCGCACCGGGGAGGGATACTTACAGATACGCAGTATTTT.

This rearrangement joins TRBV18 to TRBJ1-6, with 8 nucleotides matching TRBD1. After removal of 8 bases from V and 10 bases from J, the junction contained 7 bases not matched to a gene. This CDR3 is built from 13 residues. Germline V lookup: CDR1 KGHSH, CDR2 LQKENI. CDR3 sequence reads: CASNAGQGSPLHF. In DNA form, the CDR3 reads TGTGCCAGCAACGCCGGACAGGGCTCACCCCTCCACTTT.

The V call is TRBV4-2, the J call TRBJ2-5; 8 nucleotides agree with TRBD1. The length of the CDR3 is 15 residues. Trimming at V came to 4 bases and at J to 2 bases, leaving 6 bases not matched to a gene. Germline V gene data show CDR1 as LGHNA and CDR2 as YNFKEQ. This CDR3 reads CASSLMTGDQETQYF. The CDR3 region has the DNA TGTGCCAGCAGCCTAATGACAGGGGATCAAGAGACCCAGTACTTC.

The chain joins TRBV14 to TRBJ2-2; D not resolved. This CDR3 comprises 13 residues. The V gene lost 0 bases and the J gene lost 7 bases, with 6 bases spanning the gap. Germline-derived CDR1 and CDR2 are SGHDN and FVKESK. The CDR3 region has the DNA TGTGCCAGCAGCCAAGATTTGTACGGGGAGCTGTTTTTT. Its protein is CASSQDLYGELFF. Using reference TRBV14 and TRBJ2-2 for the parts outside the CDR3, the full variable domain is EAGVTQFPSHSVIEKGQTVTLRCDPISGHDNLYWYRRVMGKEIKFLLHFVKESKQDESGMPNNRFLAERTGGTYSTLKVQPAELEDSGVYFCASSQDLYGELFFGEGSRLTVL.

V gene TRBV28 combines with J gene TRBJ2-5; D is uncertain. The CDR3 is 13 amino acids. Germline CDR1 MDHEN, CDR2 SYDVKM. V lost 0 bases and J 4 bases, leaving 6 bases between the germline ends. CDR3 coding DNA: TGTGCCAGCAGTTTATGGGCCCCAGAGACCCAGTACTTC. It translates to CASSLWAPETQYF.

To note about this clone: A junction boundary mismatches the germline segment, possibly from a read error. The chain combines TRBV9 with TRBJ2-5; D possibly corresponds to TRBD2 (5 bases). Germline V CDR1 and CDR2: SGDLS, YYNGEE. The CDR3 totals 14 residues. DNA for the CDR3: TGTGCCAGCAGCGCCGGACTGGGCCAAGAAACCCAGTACTTC. Its translation: CASSAGLGQETQYF.

V and J are TRBV19 and TRBJ1-5; D uncertain. V gave up 4 bases and J gave up 4 bases, with 11 bases separating them. The CDR3 covers 14 residues. Germline V gene sequence: CDR1 LNHDA, CDR2 SQIVND (reference sequence). In DNA form, the CDR3 reads TGTGCCAGTAGTAGGAGGGCGGGAAATCAGCCCCAGCATTTT. It yields the protein CASSRRAGNQPQHF.

The V gene is TRBV28, the J gene TRBJ2-7; D call uncertain. The germline V gene has CDR1 MDHEN and CDR2 SYDVKM. The CDR3 has 16 amino acids. The V and J ends lost 6 bases and 1 base respectively, with 19 bases between them. CDR3 amino acids: CASRFTAGPRSYEQYF. The CDR3 region has the DNA TGTGCCAGCAGGTTCACAGCAGGTCCTCGATCCTACGAGCAGTACTTC.

This clone was recorded once. The V call is TRBV10-3, the J call TRBJ2-7, with 9 bases lining up with TRBD2. The CDR3 is 16 residues long. The V and J ends lost 4 bases and 1 base, in that order; junction bases with no gene match: 8. CDR1 and CDR2 (germline): ENHRY, SYGVKD. The CDR3 spells CAISVTAGGASYEQYF. The CDR3 DNA is TGTGCCATCAGTGTAACAGCGGGGGGCGCGTCCTACGAGCAGTACTTC.

This chain joins TRBV5-1 and TRBJ2-6, with 8 bases lining up with TRBD1. The CDR3 loop spans 17 amino acids. V trimming: 5 bases; J trimming: 0 bases; junction bases outside the gene matches: 7. Germline V CDR1 and CDR2: SGHRS, YFSETQ. The CDR3 here is CASRNGQGPSGANVLTF. Here the CDR3 DNA reads TGCGCCAGCAGAAACGGACAGGGTCCCTCTGGGGCCAACGTCCTGACTTTC.

This clone showed up just a few times. J is TRBJ2-6 and V is TRBV30, with 9 bases fitting TRBD1. This CDR3 region has 15 residues. Germline values: CDR1 GTSNPN, CDR2 SVGIG (reference sequence). The J segment lost 2 bases and the V segment lost 3 bases, leaving 2 bases of the junction unmatched. The CDR3 reads CAWRQGAAGANVLTF. The CDR3 region has the DNA TGTGCCTGGAGACAGGGGGCTGCTGGGGCCAACGTCCTGACTTTC. Supplemented by reference TRBV30 and TRBJ2-6, the full variable domain reads SQTIHQWPATLVQPVGSPLSLECTVEGTSNPNLYWYRQAAGRGLQLLFYSVGIGQISSEVPQNLSASRPQDRQFILSSKKLLLSDSGFYLCAWRQGAAGANVLTFGAGSRLTVL.

This chain connects TRBV5-1 to TRBJ1-2; 9 bases match TRBD1. The CDR3 spans 15 residues. The V gene's germline CDR1 is SGHRS and CDR2 YFSETQ. J lost 3 bases, V lost 3 bases, and 6 bases had no gene match. The CDR3 nucleotides read TGCGCCAGCAGCTCGAAAGGACAGGGGCACTATGGCTACACCTTC. It yields the protein CASSSKGQGHYGYTF.

The chain uses TRBV9 and TRBJ1-4; a weak D match, TRBD1 (6 bases). This CDR3 region has 14 residues. Germline lookup yields CDR1 SGDLS and CDR2 YYNGEE. Trimming pared 2 bases from V and 10 bases from J, leaving 15 bases between. CDR3 sequence: CASSVHRDQGKLFF. In nucleotides, the CDR3 is TGTGCCAGCAGCGTCCACAGGGACCAAGGAAAACTGTTTTTT. Drawing the rest from reference TRBV9 and TRBJ1-4, the complete variable domain is DSGVTQTPKHLITATGQRVTLRCSPRSGDLSVYWYQQSLDQGLQFLIQYYNGEERAKGNILERFSAQQFPDLHSELNLSSLELGDSALYFCASSVHRDQGKLFFGSGTQLSVL.

The V gene is TRBV28, the J gene TRBJ2-2, with TRBD2 as a possible D gene (6 bases). Germline CDR1 and CDR2: MDHEN and SYDVKM. V lost 2 bases and J 8 bases, leaving 15 bases between the germline ends. The CDR3 is made up of 15 amino acids. The CDR3 nucleotides are TGTGCCAGCAGTTTAGGGGGGTCCCGTCCGGGGGAGCTGTTTTTT. It translates to CASSLGGSRPGELFF.

J is TRBJ1-1 and V is TRBV6-1; D perhaps matches TRBD1 (6 bases). The V and J ends lost 11 bases and 4 bases respectively, with 11 bases between them. Per germline, CDR1 MNHNS and CDR2 SASEGT. The CDR3 loop spans 11 amino acids. In DNA, the CDR3 is TGTGCCGGAGGGGGGGTCACTGAAGCTTTCTTT. It specifies CAGGGVTEAFF.

The J gene is TRBJ1-3, the V gene TRBV6-5; 7 bases are a match to TRBD1. The CDR3 has 14 amino acids. With 2 bases clipped from V and 9 bases from J, the junction kept 7 bases outside the gene matches. Germline-derived CDR1 and CDR2 are MNHEY and SVGAGI. The CDR3 bases are TGTGCCAGCAGTTACCAAAATTCAGGGGGCACCATATATTTT. This sequence encodes CASSYQNSGGTIYF.

V and J are TRBV30 and TRBJ2-7, with D possibly TRBD2 on 7 matching bases. V was cut by 1 base and J by 2 bases, with 15 bases left in between. Germline V CDR1 and CDR2: GTSNPN, SVGIG (reference sequence). There are 15 residues in the CDR3. The DNA of the CDR3 is TGTGCCTGGAGTGGTGGGGGGGCCGGCCCCTACGAGCAGTACTTC. Its protein is CAWSGGGAGPYEQYF.

The rearrangement links TRBV5-4 to TRBJ2-3; 11 bases line up with TRBD2. V shed 1 base and J 5 bases; nucleotides not matched to a gene: 3. The CDR3 is 15 amino acids. Germline loops: CDR1 SGHNT, CDR2 YYREEE (reference sequence). DNA for the CDR3: TGTGCCAGCAGCTTGCCTAGCGGGGGGCGAGATACGCAGTATTTT. As protein: CASSLPSGGRDTQYF.

This chain connects TRBV12-5 to TRBJ2-5; the match to TRBD1 covers 9 bases. J lost 4 bases, V lost 6 bases, and 9 bases had no gene match. The CDR3 is 15 residues long. Germline CDR1 reads LGHNT; CDR2 reads FRNRAP. The CDR3 DNA follows: TGTGCTAGTGGCCCTACTACAGGGGGCGGAGAGACCCAGTACTTC. Translated: CASGPTTGGGETQYF.

The DNA for the CDR3 is TGTGCCACCCGAGGAACAACTAATGAAAAACTGTTTTTT. It encodes CATRGTTNEKLFF. The rearrangement links TRBV10-3 to TRBJ1-4, with D uncertain. Germline lookup yields CDR1 ENHRY and CDR2 SYGVKD. The CDR3 has 13 amino acids. V lost 10 bases, J lost 0 bases, and 9 bases lay in between.

This clone was detected only a few times. The genes are TRBV19 and TRBJ1-4, with 10 bases aligning to TRBD1. The length of the CDR3 is 14 residues. Per the germline V gene, CDR1 is LNHDA and CDR2 is SQIVND (reference sequence). V dropped 3 bases and J dropped 6; count of bases not matched to a gene: 1. The DNA of the CDR3 is TGTGCCAGTAGTATGGGACAGGGGTATGAAAAACTGTTTTTT. It yields the protein CASSMGQGYEKLFF.

In this sample, this clone turned up once. The chain recombines TRBV30 with TRBJ1-3, with a weak D call TRBD1 (5 bases). This CDR3 is built from 13 residues. Per germline, CDR1 GTSNPN and CDR2 SVGIG (reference sequence). The germline V and J ends were trimmed by 3 bases and 2 bases, with 8 bases remaining between them. CDR3 sequence reads: CAWRAGAGNTIYF. CDR3 nucleotides: TGTGCCTGGAGGGCGGGGGCTGGAAACACCATATATTTT.

The chain carries TRBV5-1 and TRBJ2-3; 7 bases match TRBD1. J lost 2 bases, V lost 4 bases, and 7 bases had no gene match. The CDR3 contains 15 residues. Germline CDR1 SGHRS, CDR2 YFSETQ. The CDR3 DNA reads TGCGCCAGCAGCAACTCCGGGACAGACACAGATACGCAGTATTTT. Residues: CASSNSGTDTDTQYF.

Only one count was recorded for this clone. The gene calls are TRBV18 and TRBJ2-7; 8 bases are shared with TRBD1. CDR3 size: 15 residues. V dropped 0 bases and J dropped 7; count of bases not matched to a gene: 8. CDR1 is KGHSH, CDR2 LQKENI, per germline. The CDR3 is CASSPPAGTGWEQYF. CDR3 in DNA: TGTGCCAGCTCACCACCTGCTGGGACAGGCTGGGAGCAGTACTTC.

This clone was found once. This chain uses TRBV28 with TRBJ1-2; perhaps TRBD1 as D (5 bases). The germline V and J ends were trimmed by 7 bases and 2 bases, with 11 bases remaining between them. The CDR3 contains 13 residues. Germline CDR1 reads MDHEN; CDR2 reads SYDVKM. CDR3 loop: CASTIYRNYGYTF. CDR3 coding DNA: TGTGCCAGCACCATTTACAGGAACTATGGCTACACCTTC.

The chain recombines TRBV6-5 with TRBJ2-5, with 12 bases identical to TRBD2. Near its end, the DNA agrees better with TRBJ2-7, so the J call may be wrong. Germline V gene lookup returns CDR1 MNHEY and CDR2 SVGAGI. The CDR3 length is 15 residues. The CDR3 region is CASSPLAGGIYEQYF. In nucleotides, the CDR3 is TGTGCCAGCAGTCCCCTAGCGGGGGGGATCTACGAGCAGTACTTC.

The V and J genes are TRBV12-5 and TRBJ1-2, with TRBD1 matching over 8 bases. The CDR3 is 11 amino acids. Per the germline V gene, CDR1 is LGHNT and CDR2 is FRNRAP. Losses at the gene ends were 5 bases for V and 14 bases for J; bases not matched to a gene: 7. CDR3 sequence: CASGIRTGQTF. The CDR3 DNA sequence: TGTGCTAGTGGTATAAGGACAGGGCAAACCTTC.